This T cell receptor (beta chain) was retrieved from a study of blood T cell repertoires in COVID-19. Looking at the study overall: Researchers got acute and convalescent COVID-19 samples from the United States, Italy and Spain.

Participants were aged about 18 to 90 years, lived in 25 or so US areas, and enrolled virtually. Source study methods: Reference gene primer amplification gave nucleated cell count estimates. Assay: immunoSEQ multiplex PCR; the TCRdb copy retains only in-frame clones and omits some. V and J calls and clone size are copied from that table; D and trimming were computed from the DNA. Of roughly 240,000 clones listed, about 91% were seen once; the top ten hold 2.6%. The V gene's germline CDR1 is ENHRY and CDR2 SYGVKD. The CDR3 runs to 13 residues. V gave up 7 bases and J gave up 10 bases, with 17 bases separating them.

The sequence was obtained from a woman aged 25-40 years with acute COVID-19. The sequencing input was PBMCs or T cells enriched from blood (not recorded which). The rearrangement joins TRBV10-3 to TRBJ2-1, with a possible D match to TRBD2 (7 bases). This CDR3 is CAIKRGGQGEQFF. As DNA, the CDR3 is TGTGCCATCAAGAGGGGGGGCCAGGGAGAGCAGTTCTTC.